The subject of this entry is one TCR beta chain. The table lists this clonotype with many counts. No cognate antigen has been identified for it. Base-call qualities are not available, and no considerably larger clone is one nucleotide away. This entry belongs to a study of regulatory T cells in long-lasting Graves disease (dated by TCRdb to 2020 to 2022). Describing the broader study: Patients with newly diagnosed Graves' disease had been on antithyroid drugs for under 3 months. A total of about 35 samples underwent TCR sequencing, from roughly 13 patients with persistent Graves' disease and some 20 patients with newly diagnosed Graves' disease. Patients with persistent Graves' disease were compared with patients with newly diagnosed Graves' disease using TCR sequencing and RNA sequencing of peripheral blood. The study took place in China and was registered as a clinical trial. General study outcomes and caveats: Preferential use of TRBV28, TRBJ1-2 and TRBJ2-5 was observed in persistent disease, whereas TRBV20-1 and TRBJ2-1 were favored in newly diagnosed disease. Only the TCR beta chain was sequenced and analyzed. Only peripheral blood was studied, because thyroid tissue, the primary lesion, was inaccessible. Patients with persistent disease shared more public clonotypes (over 2,500) than newly diagnosed patients did (roughly 970). Lower TCR Shannon entropy and fewer highly expanded clones were observed in persistent Graves' disease patients than in newly diagnosed patients, which suggested clonal expansion. The authors acknowledged the small sample size as a limitation that may reduce accuracy.

The cysteine opens and the phenylalanine closes a CDR3 of 18 amino acids. Only CDR3 DNA remains: 54 bases, in frame from the first base. V is trimmed back by 8 bases and J by 2 bases, and the junction contains 13 bases that no gene match accounts for. CDR1 and CDR2 are drawn from the germline V gene: MNHNS, SASEGT. The library was produced with multiplex PCR. The reads were generated on an Illumina HiSeq 4000. To build TCR beta libraries, CDR3 regions were amplified by Arm-PCR using iRepertoire HTBI primers. Before sequencing, the PCR products went through gel purification. Processing in the source paper ran as follows. Gene usage analysis of CDR3 amino acid clonotypes used the 55 to 80 TRBV and 12 to 15 TRBJ segments found across samples. COPE and FqMerger were used to merge the filtered high-quality paired reads into contigs. BLAST was used to align contigs to IMGT TRBV, TRBD and TRBJ reference genes, with CDR3 defined following IMGT. Highly expanded clones were defined as clonotypes with a frequency above 0.1%. Shannon entropy served as the measure of repertoire diversity, while the Gini coefficient captured V-J evenness. A clonotype found in more than one individual was treated as public. TCRdb took the public reads, trimmed them with fastp at Q25, ran MiXCR for clone calling and kept in-frame beta chains. Each entry merges the rows of one CDR3 protein and shows their most common DNA and genes. The V and J calls here are based on TCRdb, not the publication. Within this sample are approximately 400,000 distinct CDR3 sequences, with under 15% of them counted one time only. The ten largest make up roughly a sixth of the sample.

This specimen's time point label, per the study, means: newly diagnosed GD, antithyroid drugs for less than 3 months. For both TCR sequencing and RNA sequencing, RNA was extracted from PBMCs in TRIzol. The diagnosis of Graves' disease followed American Thyroid Association guidelines. Patients were recruited from an endocrinology department in Xi'an, China. Each patient gave around 9 milliliters of peripheral blood, collected in an EDTA anticoagulant tube. Ficoll Paque Plus density gradient separation was used to isolate PBMCs, and no additional T cell sorting was done. RNA quality was checked with an Agilent 2100 Bioanalyzer and agarose gel, and concentration with a NanoDrop 2000. The same data also went into a second study, on T cells in Graves' hyperthyroidism and ophthalmopathy. That second publication adds: Graves' hyperthyroidism was defined as stable when no progression to ophthalmopathy occurred over 18 months of follow-up. Hyperthyroidism patients were aged 18 to 65 years and newly diagnosed, with disease duration of less than 2 months. Patients with uncontrolled infections, other autoimmune diseases, pregnancy or lactation were excluded. Diagnoses were established on the basis of clinical symptoms, serum thyroxine and TRAb, thyroid ultrasound, and orbital computed tomography. The first round of RT-PCR for the TCR CDR3 was performed with the HTBI primer set and the Qiagen OneStep RT-PCR kit. Most expanded thyroid clonotypes (frequency above 0.001) were also detected in blood, suggesting blood repertoires may reflect thyroid immune responses. A model built on a 13 V-J signature distinguished ophthalmopathy from stable hyperthyroidism, reaching 87.88% sensitivity and under 84% specificity in cross-validation and 80%/75% in testing. In validation, the model predicted progression to ophthalmopathy a median of 6.5 months before onset, with roughly 70% sensitivity and roughly 72% specificity. A discovery cohort of around 98 patients, 43 with Graves' ophthalmopathy and fewer than 65 with stable Graves' hyperthyroidism, was used to find distinguishing TCR V-J signatures. An independent validation cohort of under 20 hyperthyroidism patients and about 16 patients who later progressed to ophthalmopathy tested prospective prediction of ophthalmopathy. The 75 to 100 discovery patients were randomly split 7:3 into training and test sets. In addition, the study compared T-cell repertoires in thyroid tissue and in blood from roughly six Graves' hyperthyroidism patients. Once sampling was done, hyperthyroidism patients were given methimazole at a starting dose of 30 mg daily, whereas ophthalmopathy patients were given high-dose intravenous methylprednisolone. Libraries were constructed in a second round of multiplex PCR, after which size selection and purification were performed. The libraries were sequenced on an Illumina HiSeq2000 using paired-end 100 bp reads. SOAPnuke was used to process the raw data, with reads discarded if the reads contained adapters or uncalled bases, had a mean Phred below 15, or lacked an exact constant-primer or identifier match. High-quality paired reads were merged using COPE v1.2.5, and each unique nucleotide sequence was defined as a clonotype. MiTCR v1.1 was used to align clonotypes to the IMGT TRBV, TRBD and TRBJ reference segments. The analysis was restricted to V-J combinations with a frequency above 0.0001, which together covered just over 98% of the repertoires. The TCS score was defined as F50 (clonal expansion) divided by E x V (chaos), with BLOSUM62-based TCRdist calculated between CDR3 peptides within each V-J. Welch's t-statistics and random forest reduced roughly 500 V-J features to some 14, which were used in a naive Bayes classifier (R e1071). Sample size was not statistically predetermined, and investigators were not blinded to group allocation. According to the paper, TCR Vbeta CDR3 sequencing was carried out on some 140 peripheral blood samples, which came from 40 to 45 ophthalmopathy, around 74 hyperthyroidism and approximately 17 progressor patients.

This TCR was sampled from a woman aged 25 to 39 with Graves disease. Donor details come from another sample of the same person, matched by shared clones. The receptor chain draws on TRBV6-1 and TRBJ2-1, with 12 middle bases fitting TRBD2. This material consisted of peripheral blood mononuclear cells (PBMCs), taken at new diagnosis, from a patient treated with antithyroid drugs. The DNA sequence reads TGTGCCAGCCGGGGACTAGCGGGCTTTCCGGGCCCCTACAATGAGCAGTTCTTC. This encodes CASRGLAGFPGPYNEQFF.